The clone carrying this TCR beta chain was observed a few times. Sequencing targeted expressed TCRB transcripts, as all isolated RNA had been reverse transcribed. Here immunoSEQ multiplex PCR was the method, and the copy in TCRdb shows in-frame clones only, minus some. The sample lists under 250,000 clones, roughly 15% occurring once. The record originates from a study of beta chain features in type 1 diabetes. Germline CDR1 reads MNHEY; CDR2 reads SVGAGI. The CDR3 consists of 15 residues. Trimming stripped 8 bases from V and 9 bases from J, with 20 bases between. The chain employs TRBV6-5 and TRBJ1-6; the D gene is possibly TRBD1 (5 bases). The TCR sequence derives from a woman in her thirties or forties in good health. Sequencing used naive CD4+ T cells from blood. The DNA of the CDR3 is TGTGCCAGCGTAATGACCCAGGGAGGTGGTTCACCCCTCCACTTT. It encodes CASVMTQGGGSPLHF.